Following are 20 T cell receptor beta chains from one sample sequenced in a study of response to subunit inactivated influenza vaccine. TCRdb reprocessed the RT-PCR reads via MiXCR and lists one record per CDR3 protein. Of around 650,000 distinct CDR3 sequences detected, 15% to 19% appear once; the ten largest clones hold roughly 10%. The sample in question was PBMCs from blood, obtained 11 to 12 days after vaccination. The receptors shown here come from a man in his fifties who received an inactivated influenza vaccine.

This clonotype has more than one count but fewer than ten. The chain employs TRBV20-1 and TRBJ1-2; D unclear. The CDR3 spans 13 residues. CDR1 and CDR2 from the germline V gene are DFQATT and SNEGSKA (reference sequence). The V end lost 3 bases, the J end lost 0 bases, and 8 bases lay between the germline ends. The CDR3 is CSASVEANYGYTF. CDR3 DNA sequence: TGCAGTGCTAGCGTGGAAGCTAACTATGGCTACACCTTC.

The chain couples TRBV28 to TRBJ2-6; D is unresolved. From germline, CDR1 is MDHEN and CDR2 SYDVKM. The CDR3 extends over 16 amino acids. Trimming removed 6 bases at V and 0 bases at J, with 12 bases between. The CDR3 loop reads CASRGTSSSGANVLTF. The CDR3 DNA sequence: TGTGCCAGCAGGGGAACCTCCTCCTCTGGGGCCAACGTCCTGACTTTC.

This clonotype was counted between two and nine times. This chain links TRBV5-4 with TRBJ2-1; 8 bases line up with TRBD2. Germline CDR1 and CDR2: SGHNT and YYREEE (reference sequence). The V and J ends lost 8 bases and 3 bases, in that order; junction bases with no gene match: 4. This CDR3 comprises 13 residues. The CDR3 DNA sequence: TGTGCCAGTAGGACTAGCAGCTACAATGAGCAGTTCTTC. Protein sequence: CASRTSSYNEQFF. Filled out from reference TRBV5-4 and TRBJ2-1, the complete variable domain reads ETGVTQSPTHLIKTRGQQVTLRCSSQSGHNTVSWYQQALGQGPQFIFQYYREEENGRGNFPPRFSGLQFPNYSSELNVNALELDDSALYLCASRTSSYNEQFFGPGTRLTVL.

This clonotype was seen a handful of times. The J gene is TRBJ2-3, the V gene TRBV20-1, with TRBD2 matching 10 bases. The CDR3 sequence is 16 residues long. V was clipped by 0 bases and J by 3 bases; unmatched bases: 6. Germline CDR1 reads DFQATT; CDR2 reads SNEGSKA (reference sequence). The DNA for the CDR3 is TGCAGTGCTAGAGATTCCCTAGCGGGAGATACAGATACGCAGTATTTT. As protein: CSARDSLAGDTDTQYF.

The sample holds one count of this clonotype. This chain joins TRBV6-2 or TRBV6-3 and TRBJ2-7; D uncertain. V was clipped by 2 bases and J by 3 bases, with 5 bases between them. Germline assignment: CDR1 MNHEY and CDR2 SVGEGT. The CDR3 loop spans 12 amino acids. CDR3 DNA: TGTGCCAGCAGTTACGCCTTCTACGAGCAGTACTTC. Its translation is CASSYAFYEQYF.

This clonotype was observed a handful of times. CDR3 loop: CASSRRGGIHYEQYF. As DNA, the CDR3 is TGTGCCAGCAGCCGAAGGGGCGGAATCCACTACGAGCAGTACTTC. V gene TRBV5-6 combines with J gene TRBJ2-7; D might be TRBD1 (5 bases). The CDR3 has 15 residues. V lost 4 bases and J 3 bases, leaving 17 bases between the germline ends. Germline CDR1 reads SGHDT; CDR2 reads YYEEEE.

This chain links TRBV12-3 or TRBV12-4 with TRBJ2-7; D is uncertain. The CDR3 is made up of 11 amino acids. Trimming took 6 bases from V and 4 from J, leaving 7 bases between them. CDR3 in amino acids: CASRNLYEQYF. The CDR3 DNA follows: TGTGCCAGCAGAAATCTTTACGAGCAGTACTTC.

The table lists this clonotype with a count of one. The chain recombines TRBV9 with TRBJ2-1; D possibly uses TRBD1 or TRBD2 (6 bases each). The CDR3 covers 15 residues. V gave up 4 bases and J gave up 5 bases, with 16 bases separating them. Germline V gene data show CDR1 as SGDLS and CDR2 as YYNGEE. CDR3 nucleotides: TGTGCCAGCAGCCCGGAGGGGGGAATGAACAATGAGCAGTTCTTC. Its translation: CASSPEGGMNNEQFF.

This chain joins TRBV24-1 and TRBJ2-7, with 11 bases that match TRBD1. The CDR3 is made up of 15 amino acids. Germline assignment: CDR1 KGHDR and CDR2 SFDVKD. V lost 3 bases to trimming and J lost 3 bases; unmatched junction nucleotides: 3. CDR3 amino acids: CATSDPDRGHYEQYF. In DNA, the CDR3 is TGTGCCACCAGTGATCCGGACAGGGGGCACTACGAGCAGTACTTC.

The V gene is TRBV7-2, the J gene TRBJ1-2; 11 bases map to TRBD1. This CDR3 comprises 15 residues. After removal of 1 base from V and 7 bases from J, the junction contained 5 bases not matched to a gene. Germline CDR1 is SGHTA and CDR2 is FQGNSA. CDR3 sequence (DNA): TGTGCCAGCAGCTTAGGGACAGGGGGCGCCGGTGGCTACACCTTC. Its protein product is CASSLGTGGAGGYTF.

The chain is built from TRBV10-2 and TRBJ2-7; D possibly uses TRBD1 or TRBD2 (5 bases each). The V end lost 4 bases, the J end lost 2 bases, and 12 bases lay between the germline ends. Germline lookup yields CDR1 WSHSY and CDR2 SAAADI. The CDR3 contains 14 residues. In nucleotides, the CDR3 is TGCGCCAGCAGTGTCCCCCGGGACCCCTACGAGCAGTACTTC. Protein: CASSVPRDPYEQYF.

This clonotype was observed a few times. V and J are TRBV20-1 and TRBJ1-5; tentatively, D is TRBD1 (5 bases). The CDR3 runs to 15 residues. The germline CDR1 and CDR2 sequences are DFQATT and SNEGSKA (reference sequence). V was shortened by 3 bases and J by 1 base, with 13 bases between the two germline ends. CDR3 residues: CSASLRGQSNQPQHF. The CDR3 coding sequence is TGCAGTGCTAGTCTGAGGGGTCAGAGCAATCAGCCCCAGCATTTT.

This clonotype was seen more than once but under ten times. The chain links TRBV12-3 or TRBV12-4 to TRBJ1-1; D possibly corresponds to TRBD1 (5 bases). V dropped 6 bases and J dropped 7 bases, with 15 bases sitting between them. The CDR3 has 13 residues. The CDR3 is CASSPRGSVEAFF. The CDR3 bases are TGTGCCAGCAGCCCACGGGGGTCAGTTGAAGCTTTCTTT.

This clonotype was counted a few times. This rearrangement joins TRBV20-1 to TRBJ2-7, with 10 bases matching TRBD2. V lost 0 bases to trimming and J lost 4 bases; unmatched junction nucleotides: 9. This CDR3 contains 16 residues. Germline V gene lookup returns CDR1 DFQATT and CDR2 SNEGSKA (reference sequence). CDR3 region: CSARDHPLAGDYEQYF. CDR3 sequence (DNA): TGCAGTGCTAGAGATCACCCGCTAGCGGGGGATTACGAGCAGTACTTC.

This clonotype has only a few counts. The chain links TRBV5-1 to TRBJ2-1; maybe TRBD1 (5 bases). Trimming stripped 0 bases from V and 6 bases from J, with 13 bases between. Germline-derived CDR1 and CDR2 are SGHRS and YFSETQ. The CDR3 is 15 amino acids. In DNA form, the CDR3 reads TGCGCCAGCAGCTTGGGGCAGGGTTGGGCCAATGAGCAGTTCTTC. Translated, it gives CASSLGQGWANEQFF.

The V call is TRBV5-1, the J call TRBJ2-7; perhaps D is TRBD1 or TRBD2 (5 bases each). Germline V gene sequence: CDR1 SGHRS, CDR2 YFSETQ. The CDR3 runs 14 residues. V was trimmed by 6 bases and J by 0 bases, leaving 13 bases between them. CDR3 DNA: TGCGCCAGCAACCGGGACGTATTCTCCTACGAGCAGTACTTC. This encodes CASNRDVFSYEQYF.

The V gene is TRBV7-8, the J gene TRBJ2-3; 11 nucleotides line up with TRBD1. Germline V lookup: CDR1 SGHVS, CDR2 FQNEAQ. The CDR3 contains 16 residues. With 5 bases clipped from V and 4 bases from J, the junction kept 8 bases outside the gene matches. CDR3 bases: TGTGCCAGCAGCGCCCAAGGGACAGGGGGACCAGATACGCAGTATTTT. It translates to CASSAQGTGGPDTQYF.

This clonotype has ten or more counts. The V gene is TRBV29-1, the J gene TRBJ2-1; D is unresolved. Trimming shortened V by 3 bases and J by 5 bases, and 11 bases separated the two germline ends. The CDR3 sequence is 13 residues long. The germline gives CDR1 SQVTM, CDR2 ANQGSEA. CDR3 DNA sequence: TGCAGCGTTGATTTCGGCCTTAACAATGAGCAGTTCTTC. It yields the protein CSVDFGLNNEQFF.

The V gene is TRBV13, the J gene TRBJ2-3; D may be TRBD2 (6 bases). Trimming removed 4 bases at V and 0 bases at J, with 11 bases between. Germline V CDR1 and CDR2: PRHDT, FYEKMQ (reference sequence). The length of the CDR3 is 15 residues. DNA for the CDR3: TGTGCCAGCAGCTCCGGACTACTTAGCACAGATACGCAGTATTTT. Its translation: CASSSGLLSTDTQYF.

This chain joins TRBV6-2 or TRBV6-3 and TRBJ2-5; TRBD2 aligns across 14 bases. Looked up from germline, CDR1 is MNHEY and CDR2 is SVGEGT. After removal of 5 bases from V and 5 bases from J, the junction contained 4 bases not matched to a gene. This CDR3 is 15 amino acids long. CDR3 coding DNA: TGTGCCAGCAGTCGACTAGCGGGGGGGTATGAGACCCAGTACTTC. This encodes CASSRLAGGYETQYF.